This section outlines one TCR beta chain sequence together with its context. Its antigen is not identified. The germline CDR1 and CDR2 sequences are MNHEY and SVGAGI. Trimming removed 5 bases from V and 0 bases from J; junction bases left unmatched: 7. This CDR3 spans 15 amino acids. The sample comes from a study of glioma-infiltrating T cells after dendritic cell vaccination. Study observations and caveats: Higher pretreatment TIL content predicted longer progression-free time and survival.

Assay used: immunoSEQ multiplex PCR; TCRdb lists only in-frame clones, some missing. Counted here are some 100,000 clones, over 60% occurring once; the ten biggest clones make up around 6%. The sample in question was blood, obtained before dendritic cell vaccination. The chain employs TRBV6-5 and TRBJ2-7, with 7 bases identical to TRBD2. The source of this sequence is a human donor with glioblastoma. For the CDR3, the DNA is TGTGCCAGCAGTCCCACGGGGGGAAGCTCCTACGAGCAGTACTTC. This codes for CASSPTGGSSYEQYF.